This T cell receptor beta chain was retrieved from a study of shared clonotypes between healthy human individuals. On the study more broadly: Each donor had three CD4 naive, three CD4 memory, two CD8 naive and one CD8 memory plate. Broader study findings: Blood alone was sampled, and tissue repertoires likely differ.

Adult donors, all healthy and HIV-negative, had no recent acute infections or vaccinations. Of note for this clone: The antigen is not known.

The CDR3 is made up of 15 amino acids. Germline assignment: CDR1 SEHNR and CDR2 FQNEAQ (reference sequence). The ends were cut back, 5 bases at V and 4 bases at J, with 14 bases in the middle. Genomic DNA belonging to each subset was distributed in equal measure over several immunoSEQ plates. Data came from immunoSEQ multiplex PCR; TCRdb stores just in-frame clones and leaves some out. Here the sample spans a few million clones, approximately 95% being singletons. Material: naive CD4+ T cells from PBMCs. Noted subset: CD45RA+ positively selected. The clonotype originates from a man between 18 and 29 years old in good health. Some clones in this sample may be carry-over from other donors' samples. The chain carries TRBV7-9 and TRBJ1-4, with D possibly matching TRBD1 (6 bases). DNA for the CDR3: TGTGCCAGCAGCCCCCAGGGGCGGGGTAATGAAAAACTGTTTTTT. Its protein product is CASSPQGRGNEKLFF.